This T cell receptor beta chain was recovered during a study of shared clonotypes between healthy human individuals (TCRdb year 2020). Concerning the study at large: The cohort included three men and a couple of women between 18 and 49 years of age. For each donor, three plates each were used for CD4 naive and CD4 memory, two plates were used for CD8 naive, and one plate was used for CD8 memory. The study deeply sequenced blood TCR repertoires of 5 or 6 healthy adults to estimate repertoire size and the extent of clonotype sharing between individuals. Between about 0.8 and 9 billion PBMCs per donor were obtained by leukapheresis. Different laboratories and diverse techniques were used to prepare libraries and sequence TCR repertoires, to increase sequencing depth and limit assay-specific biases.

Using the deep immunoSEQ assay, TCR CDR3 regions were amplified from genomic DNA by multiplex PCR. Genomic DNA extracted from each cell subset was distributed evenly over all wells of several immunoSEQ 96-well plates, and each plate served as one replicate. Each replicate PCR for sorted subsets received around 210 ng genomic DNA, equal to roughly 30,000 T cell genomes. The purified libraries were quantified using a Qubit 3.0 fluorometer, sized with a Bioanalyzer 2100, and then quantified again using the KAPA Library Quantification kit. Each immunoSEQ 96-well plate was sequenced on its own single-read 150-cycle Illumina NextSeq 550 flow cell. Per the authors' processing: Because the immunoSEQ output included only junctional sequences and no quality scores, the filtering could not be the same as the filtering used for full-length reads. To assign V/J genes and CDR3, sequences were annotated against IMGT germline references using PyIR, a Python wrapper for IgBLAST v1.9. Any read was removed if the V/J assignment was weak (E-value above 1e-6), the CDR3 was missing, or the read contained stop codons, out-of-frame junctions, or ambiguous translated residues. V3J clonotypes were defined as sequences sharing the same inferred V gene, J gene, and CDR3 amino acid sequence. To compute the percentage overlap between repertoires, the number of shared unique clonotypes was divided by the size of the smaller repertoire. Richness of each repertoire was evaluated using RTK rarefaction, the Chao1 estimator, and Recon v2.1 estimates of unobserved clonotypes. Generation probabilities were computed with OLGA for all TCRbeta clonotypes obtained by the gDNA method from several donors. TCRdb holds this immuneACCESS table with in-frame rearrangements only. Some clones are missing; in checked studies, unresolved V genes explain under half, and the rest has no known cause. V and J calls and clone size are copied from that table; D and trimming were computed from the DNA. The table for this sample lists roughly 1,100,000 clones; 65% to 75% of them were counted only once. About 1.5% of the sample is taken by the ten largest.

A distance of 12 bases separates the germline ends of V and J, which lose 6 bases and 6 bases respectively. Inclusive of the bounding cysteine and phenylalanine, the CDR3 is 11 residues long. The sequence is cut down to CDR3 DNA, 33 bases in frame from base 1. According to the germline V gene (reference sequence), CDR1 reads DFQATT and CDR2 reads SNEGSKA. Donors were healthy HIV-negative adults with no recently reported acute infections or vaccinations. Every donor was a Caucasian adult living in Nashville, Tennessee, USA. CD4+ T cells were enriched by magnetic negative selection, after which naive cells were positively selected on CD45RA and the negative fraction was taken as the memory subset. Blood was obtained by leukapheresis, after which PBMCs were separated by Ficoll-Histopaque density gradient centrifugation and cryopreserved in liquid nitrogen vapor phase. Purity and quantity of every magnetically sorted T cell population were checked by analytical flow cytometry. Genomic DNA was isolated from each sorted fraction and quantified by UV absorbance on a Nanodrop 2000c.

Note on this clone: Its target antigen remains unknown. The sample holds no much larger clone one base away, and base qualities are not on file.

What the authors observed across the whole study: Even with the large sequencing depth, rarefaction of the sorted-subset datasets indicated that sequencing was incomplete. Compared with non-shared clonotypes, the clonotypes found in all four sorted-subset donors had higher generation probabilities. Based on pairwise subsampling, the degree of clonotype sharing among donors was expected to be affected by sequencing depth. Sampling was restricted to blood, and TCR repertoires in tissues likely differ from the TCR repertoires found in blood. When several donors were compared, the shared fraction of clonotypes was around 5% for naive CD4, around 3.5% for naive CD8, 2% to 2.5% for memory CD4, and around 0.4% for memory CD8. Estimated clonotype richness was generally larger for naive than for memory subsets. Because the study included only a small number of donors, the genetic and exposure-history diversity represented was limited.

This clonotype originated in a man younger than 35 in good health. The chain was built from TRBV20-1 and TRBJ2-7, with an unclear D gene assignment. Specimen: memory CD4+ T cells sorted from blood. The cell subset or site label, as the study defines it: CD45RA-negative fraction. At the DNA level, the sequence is TGCAGTGCCGCGGACCTCTTCGAGCAGTACTTC. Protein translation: CSAADLFEQYF.